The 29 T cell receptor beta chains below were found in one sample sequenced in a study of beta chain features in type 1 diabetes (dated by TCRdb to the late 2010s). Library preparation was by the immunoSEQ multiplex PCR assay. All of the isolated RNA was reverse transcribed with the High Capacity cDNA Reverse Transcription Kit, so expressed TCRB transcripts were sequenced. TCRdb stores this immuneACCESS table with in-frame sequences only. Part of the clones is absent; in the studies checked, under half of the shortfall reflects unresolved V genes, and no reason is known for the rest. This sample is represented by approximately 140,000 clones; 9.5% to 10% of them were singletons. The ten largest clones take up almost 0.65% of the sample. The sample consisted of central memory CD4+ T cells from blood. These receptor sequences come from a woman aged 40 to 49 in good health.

CDR3 protein: CASSHPTRNNEQFF. Here the CDR3 DNA reads TGCGCCAGCAGCCATCCCACAAGAAACAATGAGCAGTTCTTC. The chain has TRBV4-3 and TRBJ2-1; D gene ambiguous. CDR3 length: 14 amino acids. V was clipped by 3 bases and J by 5 bases, with 11 bases between them. The V gene's germline CDR1 is LGHNA and CDR2 YSLEER.

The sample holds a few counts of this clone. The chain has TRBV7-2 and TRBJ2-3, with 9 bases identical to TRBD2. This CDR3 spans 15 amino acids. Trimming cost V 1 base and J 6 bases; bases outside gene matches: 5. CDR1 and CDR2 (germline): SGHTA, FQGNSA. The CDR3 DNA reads TGTGCCAGCAGCTTAGGCGGGGGGGCATATGATACGCAGTATTTT. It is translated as CASSLGGGAYDTQYF.

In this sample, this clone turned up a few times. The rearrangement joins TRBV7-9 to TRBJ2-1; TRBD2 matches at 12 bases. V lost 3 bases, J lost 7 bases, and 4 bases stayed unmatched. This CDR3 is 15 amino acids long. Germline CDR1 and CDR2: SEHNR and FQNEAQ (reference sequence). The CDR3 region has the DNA TGTGCCAGCAGCTTTGCTAGCGGGAGGGGTAATGAGCAGTTCTTC. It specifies CASSFASGRGNEQFF.

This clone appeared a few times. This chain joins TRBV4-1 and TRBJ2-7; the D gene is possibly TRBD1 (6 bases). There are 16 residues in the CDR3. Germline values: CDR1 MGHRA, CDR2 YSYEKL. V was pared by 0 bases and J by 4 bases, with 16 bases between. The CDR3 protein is CASSQDRTERPYEQYF. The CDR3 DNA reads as TGCGCCAGCAGCCAAGATCGGACAGAACGGCCGTACGAGCAGTACTTC.

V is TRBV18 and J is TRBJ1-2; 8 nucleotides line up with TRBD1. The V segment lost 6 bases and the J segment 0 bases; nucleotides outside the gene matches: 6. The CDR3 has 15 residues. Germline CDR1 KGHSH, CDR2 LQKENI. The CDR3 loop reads CASSRGQGPNYGYTF. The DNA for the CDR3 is TGTGCCAGCTCTCGAGGACAGGGTCCTAACTATGGCTACACCTTC. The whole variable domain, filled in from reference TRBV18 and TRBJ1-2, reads NAGVMQNPRHLVRRRGQEARLRCSPMKGHSHVYWYRQLPEEGLKFMVYLQKENIIDESGMPKERFSAEFPKEGPSILRIQQVVRGDSAAYFCASSRGQGPNYGYTFGSGTRLTVV.

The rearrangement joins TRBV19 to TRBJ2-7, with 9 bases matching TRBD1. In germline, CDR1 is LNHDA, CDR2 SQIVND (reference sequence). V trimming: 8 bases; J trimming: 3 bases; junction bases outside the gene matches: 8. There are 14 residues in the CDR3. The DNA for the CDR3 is TGTGCCAGTGGCACGGGACAGGGATACTACGAGCAGTACTTC. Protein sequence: CASGTGQGYYEQYF.

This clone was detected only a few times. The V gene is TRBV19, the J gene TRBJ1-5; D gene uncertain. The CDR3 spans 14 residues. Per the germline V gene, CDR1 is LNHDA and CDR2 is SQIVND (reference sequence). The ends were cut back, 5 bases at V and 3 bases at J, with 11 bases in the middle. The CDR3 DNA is TGTGCCAGTAGTCTAGCTCAGTTCAATCAGCCCCAGCATTTT. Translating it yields CASSLAQFNQPQHF.

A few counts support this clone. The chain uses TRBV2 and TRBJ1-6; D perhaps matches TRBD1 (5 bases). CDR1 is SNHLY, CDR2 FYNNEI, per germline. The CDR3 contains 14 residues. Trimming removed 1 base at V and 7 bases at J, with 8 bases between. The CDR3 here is CASSEGQGNSPLHF. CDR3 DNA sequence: TGTGCCAGCAGTGAAGGGCAGGGAAATTCACCCCTCCACTTT.

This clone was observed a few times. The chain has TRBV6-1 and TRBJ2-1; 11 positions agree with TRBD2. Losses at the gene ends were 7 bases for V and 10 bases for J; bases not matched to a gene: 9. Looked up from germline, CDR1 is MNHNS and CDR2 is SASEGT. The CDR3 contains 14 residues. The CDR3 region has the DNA TGTGCCAGCACCACAGGGACTAGCGGAGGGGAGCAGTTCTTC. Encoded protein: CASTTGTSGGEQFF.

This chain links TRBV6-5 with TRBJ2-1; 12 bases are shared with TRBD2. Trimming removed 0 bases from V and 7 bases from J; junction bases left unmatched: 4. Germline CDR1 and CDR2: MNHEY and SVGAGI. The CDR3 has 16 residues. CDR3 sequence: CASSYSASGGANEQFF. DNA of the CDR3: TGTGCCAGCAGTTACTCTGCTAGCGGGGGGGCAAATGAGCAGTTCTTC.

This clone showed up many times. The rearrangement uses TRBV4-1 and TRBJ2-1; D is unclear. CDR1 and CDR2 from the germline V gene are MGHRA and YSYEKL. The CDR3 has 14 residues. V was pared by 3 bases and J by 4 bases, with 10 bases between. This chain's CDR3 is CASSHPEQYNEQFF. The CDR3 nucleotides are TGCGCCAGCAGCCACCCTGAACAGTACAATGAGCAGTTCTTC.

DNA for the CDR3: TGTGCCAGCAAAAAAACAGGGGGCTTTGGAAACACCATATATTTT. Translated: CASKKTGGFGNTIYF. The V and J genes are TRBV6-5 and TRBJ1-3; 9 nucleotides agree with TRBD1. This CDR3 has 15 amino acids. Germline CDR1 is MNHEY and CDR2 is SVGAGI. The trim removed 7 bases at V and 3 bases at J, leaving 7 bases unmatched.

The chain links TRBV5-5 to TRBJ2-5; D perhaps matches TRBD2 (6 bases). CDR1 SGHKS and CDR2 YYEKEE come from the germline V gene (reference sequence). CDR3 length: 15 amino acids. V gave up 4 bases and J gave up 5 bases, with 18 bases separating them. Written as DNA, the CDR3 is TGTGCCAGCAGCCCCGGGCCCTCTCGGGGGGAGACCCAGTACTTC. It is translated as CASSPGPSRGETQYF.

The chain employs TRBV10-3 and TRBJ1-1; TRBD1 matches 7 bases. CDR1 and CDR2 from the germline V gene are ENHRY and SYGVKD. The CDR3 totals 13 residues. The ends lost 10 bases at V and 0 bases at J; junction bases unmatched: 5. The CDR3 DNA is TGTGCCACCAGACAGGGTCTGAACACTGAAGCTTTCTTT. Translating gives CATRQGLNTEAFF.

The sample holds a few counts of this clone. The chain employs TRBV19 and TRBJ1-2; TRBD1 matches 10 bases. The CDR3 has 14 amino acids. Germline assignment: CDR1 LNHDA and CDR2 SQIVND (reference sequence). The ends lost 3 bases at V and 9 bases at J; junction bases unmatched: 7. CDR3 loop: CASSMGTGALRYTF. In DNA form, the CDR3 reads TGTGCCAGTAGTATGGGGACAGGGGCGCTCCGCTACACCTTC.

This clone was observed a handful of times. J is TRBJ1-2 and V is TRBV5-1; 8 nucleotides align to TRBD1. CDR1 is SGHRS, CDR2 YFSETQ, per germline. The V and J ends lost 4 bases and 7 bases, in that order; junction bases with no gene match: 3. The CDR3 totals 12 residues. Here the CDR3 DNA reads TGCGCCAGCAGCATCGACAGGGGTGGCTACACCTTC. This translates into CASSIDRGGYTF.

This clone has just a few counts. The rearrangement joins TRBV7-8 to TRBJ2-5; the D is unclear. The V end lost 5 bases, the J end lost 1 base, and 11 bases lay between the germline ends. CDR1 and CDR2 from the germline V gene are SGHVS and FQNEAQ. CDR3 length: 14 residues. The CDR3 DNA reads TGTGCCAGCAGCCCCCCCCACAGCCAAGAGACCCAGTACTTC. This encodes CASSPPHSQETQYF.

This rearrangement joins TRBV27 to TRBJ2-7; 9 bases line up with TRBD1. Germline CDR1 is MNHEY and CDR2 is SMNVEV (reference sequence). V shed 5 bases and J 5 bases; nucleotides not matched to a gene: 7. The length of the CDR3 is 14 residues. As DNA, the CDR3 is TGTGCCAGCAGTGGGACAGGGTTCTTCCACGAGCAGTACTTC. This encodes CASSGTGFFHEQYF.

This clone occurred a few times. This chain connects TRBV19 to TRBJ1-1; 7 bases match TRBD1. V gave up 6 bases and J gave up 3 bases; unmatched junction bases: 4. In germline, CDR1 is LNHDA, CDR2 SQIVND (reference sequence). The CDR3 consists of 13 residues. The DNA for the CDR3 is TGTGCCAGTAGACAGGGGCGAGACACTGAAGCTTTCTTT. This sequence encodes CASRQGRDTEAFF.

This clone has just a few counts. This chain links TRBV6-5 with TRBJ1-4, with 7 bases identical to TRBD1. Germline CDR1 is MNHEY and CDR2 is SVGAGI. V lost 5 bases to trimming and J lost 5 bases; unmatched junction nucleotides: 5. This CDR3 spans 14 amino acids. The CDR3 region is CASSRDRRNEKLFF. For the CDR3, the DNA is TGTGCCAGCAGTCGGGACAGACGAAATGAAAAACTGTTTTTT.

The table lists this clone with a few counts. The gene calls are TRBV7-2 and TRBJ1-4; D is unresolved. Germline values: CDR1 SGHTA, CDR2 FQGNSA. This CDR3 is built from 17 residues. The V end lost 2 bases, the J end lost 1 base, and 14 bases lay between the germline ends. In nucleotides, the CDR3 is TGTGCCAGCAGCTTATTCCTATCTGGTGTAACTAATGAAAAACTGTTTTTT. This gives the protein CASSLFLSGVTNEKLFF.

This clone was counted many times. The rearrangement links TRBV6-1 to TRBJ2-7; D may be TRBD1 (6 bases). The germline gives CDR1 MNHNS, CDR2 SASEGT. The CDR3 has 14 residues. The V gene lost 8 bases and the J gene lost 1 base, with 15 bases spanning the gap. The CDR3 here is CASGRQVKSYEQYF. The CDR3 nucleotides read TGTGCCAGCGGGAGACAGGTGAAGTCCTACGAGCAGTACTTC.

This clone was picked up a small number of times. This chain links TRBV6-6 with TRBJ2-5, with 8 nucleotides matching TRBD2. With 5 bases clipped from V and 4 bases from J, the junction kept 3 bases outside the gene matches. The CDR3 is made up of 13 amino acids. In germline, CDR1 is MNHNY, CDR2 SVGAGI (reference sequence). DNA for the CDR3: TGTGCCAGCAGTGACCGGGGGGGAGAGACCCAGTACTTC. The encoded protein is CASSDRGGETQYF.

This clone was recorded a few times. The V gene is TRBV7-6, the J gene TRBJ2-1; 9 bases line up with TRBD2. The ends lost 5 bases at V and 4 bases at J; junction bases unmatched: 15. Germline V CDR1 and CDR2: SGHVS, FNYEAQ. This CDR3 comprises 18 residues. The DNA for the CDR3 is TGTGCCAGCAGCGACTATGGCTTGGGACTAGCTCGGTACAATGAGCAGTTCTTC. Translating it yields CASSDYGLGLARYNEQFF.

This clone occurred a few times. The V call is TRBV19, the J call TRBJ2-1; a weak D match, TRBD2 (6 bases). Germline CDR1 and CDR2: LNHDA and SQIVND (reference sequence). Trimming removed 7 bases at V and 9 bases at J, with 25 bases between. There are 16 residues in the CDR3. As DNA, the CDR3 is TGTGCCAGTACGTTCCAGCGGGCCGGGCGTCATGTTGAGCAGTTCTTC. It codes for CASTFQRAGRHVEQFF.

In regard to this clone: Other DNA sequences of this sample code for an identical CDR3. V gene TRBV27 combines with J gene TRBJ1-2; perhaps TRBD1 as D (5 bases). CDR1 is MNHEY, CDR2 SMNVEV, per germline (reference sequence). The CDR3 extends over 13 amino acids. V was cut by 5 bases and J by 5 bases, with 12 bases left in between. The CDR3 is CASSLQGRYGYTF. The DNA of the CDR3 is TGTGCCAGCAGTCTTCAGGGAAGGTATGGCTACACCTTC.

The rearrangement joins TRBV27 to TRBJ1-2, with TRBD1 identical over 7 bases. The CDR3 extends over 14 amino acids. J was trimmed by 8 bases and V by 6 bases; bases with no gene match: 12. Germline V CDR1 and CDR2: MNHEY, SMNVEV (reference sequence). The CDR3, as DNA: TGTGCCAGCAGCTCCTTGACAGGGCTGGGGGGCTACACCTTC. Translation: CASSSLTGLGGYTF.

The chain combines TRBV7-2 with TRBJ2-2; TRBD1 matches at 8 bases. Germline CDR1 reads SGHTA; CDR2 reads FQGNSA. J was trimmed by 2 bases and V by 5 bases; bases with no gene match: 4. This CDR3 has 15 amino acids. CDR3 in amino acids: CASSLDRGNTGELFF. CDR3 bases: TGTGCCAGCAGCCTCGACAGGGGAAACACCGGGGAGCTGTTTTTT.

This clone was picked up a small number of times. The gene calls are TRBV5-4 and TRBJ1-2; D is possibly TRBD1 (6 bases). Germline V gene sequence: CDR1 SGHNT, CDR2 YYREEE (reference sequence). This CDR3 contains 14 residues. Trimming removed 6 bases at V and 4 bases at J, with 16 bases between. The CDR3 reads CASTGNRASYGYTF. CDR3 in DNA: TGTGCCAGCACGGGCAACAGGGCGAGCTATGGCTACACCTTC.